This TCR beta chain was found in a study of pediatric ulcerative colitis. The assay was run at survey level. This table comes from immunoSEQ multiplex PCR, and its TCRdb copy is limited to in-frame clones, with some not included. The repertoire holds tens of thousands of clones, over 70% seen once, with over 1.3% in the top ten. General study results and limits: Ulcerative colitis patients shared more blood-rectal clones than controls. In rectum, acute severe colitis had expanded clones and less diversity.

Worth noting for this clone: Antigen unknown.

Controls had normal endoscopy and no IBD diagnosis within a year. This CDR3 has 13 amino acids. Germline values: CDR1 MGHDK, CDR2 SYGVNS. Unmatched junction bases numbered 5, after V lost 6 bases and J lost 5 bases. This chain connects TRBV25-1 to TRBJ2-5; 8 bases fit TRBD2. This receptor was taken from a boy between 10 and 17 years old who was a control in a study of pediatric ulcerative colitis. Sequenced: blood. CDR3 bases: TGTGCCAGCAGACTTAGCGGGATTGAGACCCAGTACTTC. This translates into CASRLSGIETQYF. Full variable domain (remainder filled in from reference TRBV25-1 and TRBJ2-5): EADIYQTPRYLVIGTGKKITLECSQTMGHDKMYWYQQDPGMELHLIHYSYGVNSTEKGDLSSESTVSRIRTEHFPLTLESARPSHTSQYLCASRLSGIETQYFGPGTRLLVL.